The following is a T cell receptor beta chain sequence with its context. The sample belongs to a study of blood T cell repertoires in COVID-19. About the study: The United States, Italy and Spain provided the acute and convalescent COVID-19 samples. T cells, B-cell-depleted T cells, or PBMCs supplied cDNA or gDNA.

Per the original data handling: Using reference gene primer amplification, nucleated cell counts were estimated. TCRdb keeps only in-frame clones here, not all; method: immunoSEQ multiplex PCR. The DNA was the basis for D and trimming; V, J and clone size are from that table. The data show just over 250,000 clones, roughly 90% seen once. Germline V gene lookup returns CDR1 MGHDK and CDR2 SYGVNS. The CDR3 contains 16 residues. Trimming cost V 7 bases and J 0 bases; bases outside gene matches: 9. Material for sequencing was peripheral blood. The V call is TRBV25-1, the J call TRBJ2-5; 9 nucleotides line up with TRBD1. The sequence was collected from a man aged 55 to 70 who had recovered from COVID-19. The CDR3 region has the DNA TGTGCCAGCAAAAGAGGGGGGACAGGGTACCAAGAGACCCAGTACTTC. Translated, it gives CASKRGGTGYQETQYF.